This T cell receptor beta chain was recorded in a study of T cells after yellow fever vaccination. One entry per CDR3 protein results from TCRdb running MiXCR on the 5' RACE reads. This sample has over 150,000 distinct CDR3 sequences, with roughly 6.4% found just once. General study points: A faster peak, day 5 versus 15, was reached by the weaker secondary response.

Only a few counts were recorded for this clonotype. What it binds is not known. Germline CDR1 is DFQATT and CDR2 is SNEGSKA (reference sequence). This CDR3 has 14 residues. The V gene end was trimmed by 5 bases and the J gene end by 6 bases; junction bases not matched to a gene: 5. The chain employs TRBV20-1 and TRBJ2-2, with 11 bases aligning to TRBD2. The specimen was CD4+ T cells sorted from PBMCs, collected on the day of the first yellow fever vaccination. The clonotype comes from a man between 18 and 35 years old who received the YFV17D yellow fever vaccine. CDR3 amino acids: CSAGLAGGAGELFF. CDR3 DNA: TGCAGTGCTGGTTTAGCGGGGGGGGCCGGGGAGCTGTTTTTT.